These 21 T cell receptor beta chains came from one sample sequenced in a study of blood T cell repertoires in COVID-19. The assay was immunoSEQ multiplex PCR, and TCRdb's table has in-frame clones only and misses some. The sample records 250,000 to 350,000 clones, over 75% being singletons. Input material: peripheral blood. Every receptor here comes from a man aged 18 to 35 with active or convalescent COVID-19.

This clone was recorded only once. The chain uses TRBV20-1 and TRBJ1-4; D gene uncertain. The CDR3 is made up of 14 amino acids. Between the trimmed V and J ends, which lost 3 bases and 8 bases, there was a span of 16 bases. Germline loops: CDR1 DFQATT, CDR2 SNEGSKA (reference sequence). The CDR3 loop reads CSASVSSGPEKLFF. The CDR3 DNA is TGCAGTGCTAGTGTTTCCTCAGGTCCCGAAAAACTGTTTTTT.

The chain recombines TRBV6-5 with TRBJ1-6, with D tentatively TRBD1 (5 bases). V dropped 6 bases and J dropped 13 bases, with 19 bases sitting between them. The CDR3 runs to 14 residues. CDR1 and CDR2 from the germline V gene are MNHEY and SVGAGI. CDR3: CASRYYNRQFPLHF. CDR3 coding DNA: TGTGCCAGCAGGTATTACAATCGACAGTTCCCCCTCCACTTT.

The table lists this clone with a count of one. The V call is TRBV9, the J call TRBJ1-1; 10 nucleotides line up with TRBD1. Germline CDR1 and CDR2: SGDLS and YYNGEE. With 4 bases clipped from V and 8 bases from J, the junction kept 2 bases outside the gene matches. The CDR3 is 12 amino acids. The CDR3 loop reads CASSSGQGEAFF. CDR3 DNA: TGTGCCAGCAGCTCGGGACAGGGGGAAGCTTTCTTT. The variable domain in full, with the rest retrieved from reference TRBV9 and TRBJ1-1, is DSGVTQTPKHLITATGQRVTLRCSPRSGDLSVYWYQQSLDQGLQFLIQYYNGEERAKGNILERFSAQQFPDLHSELNLSSLELGDSALYFCASSSGQGEAFFGQGTRLTVV.

This clone was picked up a small number of times. The V call is TRBV11-2, the J call TRBJ2-7, with D possibly being TRBD1 (5 bases). The length of the CDR3 is 17 residues. Trimming stripped 1 base from V and 1 base from J, with 17 bases between. The germline gives CDR1 SGHAT, CDR2 FQNNGV. CDR3 DNA: TGTGCCAGCAGCTTAGGGTGGAGAACAGGCTTTTCCTACGAGCAGTACTTC. Its protein product is CASSLGWRTGFSYEQYF.

The V gene is TRBV7-8, the J gene TRBJ1-6; a weak D match, TRBD1 (5 bases). With 5 bases removed from V and 7 bases from J, the gap between germline ends came to 12 bases. CDR1 and CDR2 (germline): SGHVS, FQNEAQ. The CDR3 has 14 residues. Written as DNA, the CDR3 is TGTGCCAGCAGCCTAAACAGGTGGAATTCACCCCTCCACTTT. Its protein is CASSLNRWNSPLHF.

This clone was counted a few times. The chain has TRBV6-5 and TRBJ1-2; 7 nucleotides agree with TRBD1. V gave up 7 bases and J gave up 2 bases; unmatched junction bases: 10. The length of the CDR3 is 15 residues. Looked up from germline, CDR1 is MNHEY and CDR2 is SVGAGI. The DNA of the CDR3 is TGTGCCAGCACCCCGAACAGGGGATTCAACTATGGCTACACCTTC. Protein: CASTPNRGFNYGYTF.

V gene TRBV12-3 or TRBV12-4 combines with J gene TRBJ2-1; D possibly corresponds to TRBD2 (6 bases). The CDR3 length is 12 residues. Between the trimmed V and J ends, which lost 3 bases and 10 bases, there was a span of 10 bases. The CDR3 loop reads CASSFGGQEQFF. The CDR3 bases are TGTGCCAGCAGTTTCGGGGGTCAGGAGCAGTTCTTC.

The CDR3 reads CASTDGEQKYF. The CDR3 coding sequence is TGTGCCAGCACCGACGGGGAACAAAAGTACTTC. The V and J genes are TRBV6-5 and TRBJ2-4; D might be TRBD2 (5 bases). The CDR3 runs to 11 residues. Germline loops: CDR1 MNHEY, CDR2 SVGAGI. Trimming took 7 bases from V and 14 from J, leaving 15 bases between them.

The gene calls are TRBV19 and TRBJ1-1; tentative D call: TRBD1 (5 bases). Germline V gives CDR1 LNHDA, CDR2 SQIVND (reference sequence). The CDR3 covers 14 residues. V was clipped by 6 bases and J by 1 base, with 12 bases between them. The CDR3 loop reads CASSPGRANTEAFF. For the CDR3, the DNA is TGTGCCAGTAGCCCGGGCAGGGCGAACACTGAAGCTTTCTTT.

This chain's CDR3 is CASPGLNTEAFF. The CDR3 nucleotides read TGTGCTAGTCCAGGGCTTAACACTGAAGCTTTCTTT. The chain uses TRBV12-5 and TRBJ1-1; D is possibly TRBD1 (5 bases). Germline CDR1 reads LGHNT; CDR2 reads FRNRAP. This CDR3 contains 12 residues. Trimming removed 8 bases from V and 2 bases from J, with 9 bases in between. Full variable domain (remainder filled in from reference TRBV12-5 and TRBJ1-1): DARVTQTPRHKVTEMGQEVTMRCQPILGHNTVFWYRQTMMQGLELLAYFRNRAPLDDSGMPKDRFSAEMPDATLATLKIQPSEPRDSAVYFCASPGLNTEAFFGQGTRLTVV.

The gene calls are TRBV19 and TRBJ1-5; D is perhaps TRBD1 (5 bases). This CDR3 spans 15 amino acids. CDR1 is LNHDA and CDR2 is SQIVND in the germline V gene (reference sequence). V dropped 7 bases and J dropped 0 bases, with 13 bases sitting between them. The CDR3 sequence is CASNHQGYSNQPQHF. CDR3 in DNA: TGTGCCAGTAACCATCAGGGATATAGCAATCAGCCCCAGCATTTT.

The rearrangement uses TRBV7-9 and TRBJ2-7; tentative D call: TRBD2 (5 bases). The CDR3 sequence is 13 residues long. Germline V gene sequence: CDR1 SEHNR, CDR2 FQNEAQ (reference sequence). V was pared by 5 bases and J by 3 bases, with 11 bases between. The CDR3 region has the DNA TGTGCCAGCAGCCCCCGGGATTTCTACGAGCAGTACTTC. It is translated as CASSPRDFYEQYF.

This chain joins TRBV4-2 and TRBJ1-4, with 8 bases that match TRBD1. The ends lost 0 bases at V and 8 bases at J; junction bases unmatched: 8. CDR3 size: 16 residues. From germline, CDR1 is LGHNA and CDR2 YNFKEQ. The CDR3 loop reads CASSQDWGQEKEKLFF. The CDR3 region has the DNA TGTGCCAGCAGCCAAGATTGGGGACAGGAGAAGGAAAAACTGTTTTTT.

The chain uses TRBV6-4 and TRBJ2-1; D is uncertain. V lost 0 bases to trimming and J lost 10 bases, with 13 bases between them. Germline V gives CDR1 MRHNA, CDR2 SNTAGT. The CDR3 runs to 14 residues. CDR3 DNA sequence: TGTGCCAGCAGTGACTCGCAGGATCCCCAAGAGCAGTTCTTC. This translates into CASSDSQDPQEQFF.

The gene calls are TRBV11-2 and TRBJ2-1; tentatively, D is TRBD2 (5 bases). CDR1 SGHAT and CDR2 FQNNGV come from the germline V gene. The length of the CDR3 is 17 residues. V was trimmed by 5 bases and J by 4 bases, leaving 21 bases between them. The CDR3 loop reads CASSLTRITRGYNEQFF. The CDR3 DNA is TGTGCCAGCAGCCTAACAAGGATAACTCGGGGTTACAATGAGCAGTTCTTC.

The V gene is TRBV5-6, the J gene TRBJ1-3; 7 bases are shared with TRBD1. The CDR3 loop spans 15 amino acids. J lost 3 bases, V lost 2 bases, and 5 bases had no gene match. Germline V gene sequence: CDR1 SGHDT, CDR2 YYEEEE. The CDR3 reads CASSFGRGFGNTIYF. The CDR3 coding sequence is TGTGCCAGCAGCTTCGGCAGGGGGTTTGGAAACACCATATATTTT.

The rearrangement uses TRBV19 and TRBJ1-1; 9 bases agree with TRBD1. The V segment lost 4 bases and the J segment 8 bases; nucleotides outside the gene matches: 8. The germline V gene encodes CDR1 LNHDA and CDR2 SQIVND (reference sequence). This CDR3 is built from 14 residues. The CDR3 is CASSSGQGNVEAFF. In nucleotides, the CDR3 is TGTGCCAGTAGTAGCGGACAGGGGAACGTCGAAGCTTTCTTT.

V and J are TRBV25-1 and TRBJ1-2, with D perhaps TRBD1 (5 bases). V lost 7 bases and J 5 bases, leaving 17 bases between the germline ends. This CDR3 has 14 residues. CDR1 and CDR2 from the germline V gene are MGHDK and SYGVNS. The CDR3 nucleotides are TGTGCCAGCACCCCCGGGGGGGAGGTTTATGGCTACACCTTC. It encodes CASTPGGEVYGYTF.

The J gene is TRBJ1-6, the V gene TRBV7-9, with 10 bases fitting TRBD1. The V gene's germline CDR1 is SEHNR and CDR2 FQNEAQ (reference sequence). V trimming: 5 bases; J trimming: 0 bases; junction bases outside the gene matches: 4. The CDR3 consists of 17 residues. The CDR3 DNA reads TGTGCCAGCAGCGCGGGACAGGGGAGCTCCTATAATTCACCCCTCCACTTT. Translated: CASSAGQGSSYNSPLHF.

The chain has TRBV10-3 and TRBJ2-3, with D possibly matching TRBD2 (5 bases). The CDR3 totals 15 residues. Germline-derived CDR1 and CDR2 are ENHRY and SYGVKD. The V and J ends lost 8 bases and 5 bases respectively, with 20 bases between them. For the CDR3, the DNA is TGTGCCATCGCCGGACTTGGCACGAGGAAAGATACGCAGTATTTT. Its translation is CAIAGLGTRKDTQYF.

This clone has only a few counts. The J gene is TRBJ1-2, the V gene TRBV5-5; the match to TRBD1 covers 10 bases. The CDR3 extends over 15 amino acids. Germline trimming cut 2 bases from V and 8 bases from J; bases unmatched to any gene: 9. Germline V CDR1 and CDR2: SGHKS, YYEKEE (reference sequence). In DNA form, the CDR3 reads TGTGCCAGCAGCTTCCAGGGACAGGGGATTTTAGGCTACACCTTC. It translates to CASSFQGQGILGYTF.